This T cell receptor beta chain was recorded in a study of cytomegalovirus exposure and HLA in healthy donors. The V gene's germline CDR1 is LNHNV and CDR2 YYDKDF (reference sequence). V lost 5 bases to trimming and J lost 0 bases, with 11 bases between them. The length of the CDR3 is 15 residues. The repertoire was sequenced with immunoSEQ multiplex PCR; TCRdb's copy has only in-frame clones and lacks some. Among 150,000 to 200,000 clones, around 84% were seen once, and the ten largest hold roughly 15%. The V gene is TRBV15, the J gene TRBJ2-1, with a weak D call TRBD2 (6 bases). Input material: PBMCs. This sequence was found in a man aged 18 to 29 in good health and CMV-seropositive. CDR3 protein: CATSRGASSYNEQFF. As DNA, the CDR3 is TGTGCCACCAGCCGCGGGGCAAGCTCCTACAATGAGCAGTTCTTC.